These 9 T cell receptor beta chains were sequenced from one sample in a study of blood T cells in healthy people across ages. It was with a sample-barcoded 5' primer and a J-beta primer mix that a second PCR of about 7 to 12 cycles was run. Each CDR3 protein gets one entry after TCRdb re-called the 5' RACE reads with MiXCR. This sample carries around 1,800,000 distinct CDR3 sequences, 39% of them seen once, and the ten largest clones take 23%. Sample: blood. The receptors shown here come from a human donor in good health.

This chain links TRBV12-3 or TRBV12-4 with TRBJ2-7; D might be TRBD2 (5 bases). V lost 5 bases to trimming and J lost 10 bases, with 12 bases between them. The CDR3 totals 11 residues. The chain's CDR3 is CASSPGLSQYF. CDR3 nucleotide sequence: TGTGCCAGCAGTCCAGGACTTAGCCAGTACTTC.

This clonotype occurred a few times. The chain carries TRBV7-3 and TRBJ2-4; D may be TRBD2 (5 bases). The CDR3 covers 15 residues. Germline V lookup: CDR1 SGHTA, CDR2 FQGTGA. The V end was cut by 4 bases, the J end by 0 bases, with 10 bases between. DNA of the CDR3: TGTGCCAGCAGCTCCGCCGGGGAAGCCAAAAACATTCAGTACTTC. Amino acids: CASSSAGEAKNIQYF.

The chain couples TRBV7-6 to TRBJ2-1, with a possible D match to TRBD2 (7 bases). V lost 5 bases, J lost 2 bases, and 16 bases lay in between. The CDR3 extends over 16 amino acids. The germline V gene has CDR1 SGHVS and CDR2 FNYEAQ. The CDR3 reads CASSPWGGGPYNEQFF. As DNA, the CDR3 is TGTGCCAGCAGCCCGTGGGGGGGCGGGCCCTACAATGAGCAGTTCTTC. The whole variable domain, remainder taken from reference TRBV7-6 and TRBJ2-1, is GAGVSQSPRYKVTKRGQDVALRCDPISGHVSLYWYRQALGQGPEFLTYFNYEAQQDKSGLPNDRFSAERPEGSISTLTIQRTEQRDSAMYRCASSPWGGGPYNEQFFGPGTRLTVL.

A few counts support this clonotype. The chain couples TRBV12-3 or TRBV12-4 to TRBJ1-2; D gene unclear. This CDR3 region has 13 residues. V lost 4 bases and J 8 bases, leaving 14 bases between the germline ends. CDR3: CASSSGQPLGYTF. The CDR3 DNA is TGTGCCAGCAGTTCCGGGCAGCCACTAGGCTACACCTTC.

The J gene is TRBJ2-5, the V gene TRBV20-1; D call uncertain. CDR3 length: 13 residues. V lost 3 bases and J lost 1, with 9 bases in between. The germline gives CDR1 DFQATT, CDR2 SNEGSKA (reference sequence). The CDR3 nucleotides are TGCAGTGCTAGTGCAGGTACCCAAGAGACCCAGTACTTC. Translating gives CSASAGTQETQYF.

This sequence joins TRBV29-1 and TRBJ1-4; 10 bases are a match to TRBD1. Trimming cost V 7 bases and J 8 bases; bases outside gene matches: 7. The germline V gene has CDR1 SQVTM and CDR2 ANQGSEA. The CDR3 loop spans 13 amino acids. The CDR3 bases are TGCAGCGCGACCGGGACAGGGGACGAAAAACTGTTTTTT. Its protein is CSATGTGDEKLFF.

The chain links TRBV28 to TRBJ1-2, with 10 bases fitting TRBD1. The CDR3 sequence is 15 residues long. With 3 bases clipped from V and 6 bases from J, the junction kept 7 bases outside the gene matches. Germline CDR1 reads MDHEN; CDR2 reads SYDVKM. CDR3 sequence (DNA): TGTGCCAGCAGTTTCTTTAGACAGGGGGCGAATGGCTACACCTTC. Encoded protein: CASSFFRQGANGYTF.

This clonotype was counted only a few times. This chain links TRBV27 with TRBJ1-1; D unresolved. V lost 5 bases to trimming and J lost 0 bases, with 10 bases between them. This CDR3 contains 14 residues. The germline V gene has CDR1 MNHEY and CDR2 SMNVEV (reference sequence). DNA for the CDR3: TGTGCCAGCAGTAAAATAGAATTGAACACTGAAGCTTTCTTT. Translation: CASSKIELNTEAFF.

The V gene is TRBV27, the J gene TRBJ2-5, with TRBD1 identical over 7 bases. The J call could be wrong; TRBJ2-7 is a better fit for the DNA end. Germline V gene sequence: CDR1 MNHEY, CDR2 SMNVEV (reference sequence). The CDR3 length is 14 residues. The CDR3 bases are TGTGCCAGCAGGCTGGGACAGACGGAAAACGAGCAGTACTTC. Its protein product is CASRLGQTENEQYF.